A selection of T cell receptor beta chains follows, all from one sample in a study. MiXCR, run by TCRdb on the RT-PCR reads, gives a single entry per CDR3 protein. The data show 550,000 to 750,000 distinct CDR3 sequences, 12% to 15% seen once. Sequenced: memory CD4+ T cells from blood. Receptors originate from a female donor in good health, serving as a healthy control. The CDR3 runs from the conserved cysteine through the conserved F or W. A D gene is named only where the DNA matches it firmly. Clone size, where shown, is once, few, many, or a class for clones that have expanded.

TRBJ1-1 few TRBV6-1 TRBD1 CASSTTGSNTEAFF TGTGCCAGCAGTACGACAGGGTCGAACACTGAAGCTTTCTTT
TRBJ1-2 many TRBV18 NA CASSPVLQNYGYTF TGTGCCAGCTCACCAGTCCTCCAAAACTATGGCTACACCTTC
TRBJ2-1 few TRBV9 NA CASSVEVGNRNEQFF TGTGCCAGCAGCGTAGAGGTGGGGAATAGGAATGAGCAGTTCTTC
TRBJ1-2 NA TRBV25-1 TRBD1 CASSGGTGVGGYTF TGTGCCAGCAGTGGGGGGACAGGGGTAGGCGGCTACACCTTC
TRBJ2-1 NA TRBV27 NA CASKTTEAYNEQFF TGTGCCAGCAAGACGACGGAAGCCTACAATGAGCAGTTCTTC
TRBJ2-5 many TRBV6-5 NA CASRPLTGRGETQYF TGTGCCAGCAGGCCTCTGACAGGGCGGGGGGAGACCCAGTACTTC
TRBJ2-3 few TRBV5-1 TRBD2 CASSLYSGRAGDTQYF TGCGCCAGCAGCTTGTATAGCGGGAGGGCAGGGGATACGCAGTATTTT
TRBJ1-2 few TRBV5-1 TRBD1 CASSTGQGDGYTF TGCGCCAGCAGCACCGGACAGGGGGATGGCTACACCTTC
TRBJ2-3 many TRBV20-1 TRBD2 CSARVTGLEAQYF TGCAGTGCTAGAGTGACGGGACTAGAGGCGCAGTATTTT
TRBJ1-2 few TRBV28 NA CASSLRGAFNYGYTF TGTGCCAGCAGTCTCCGGGGGGCTTTTAACTATGGCTACACCTTC
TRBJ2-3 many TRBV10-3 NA CAITQTGETDTQYF TGTGCCATCACCCAGACGGGAGAGACAGATACGCAGTATTTT
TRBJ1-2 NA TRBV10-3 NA CAISDPKGGSYGYGYTF TGTGCCATCAGTGATCCTAAAGGGGGGAGCTATGGCTATGGCTACACCTTC
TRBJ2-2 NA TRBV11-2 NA CASSLVPSGTGGELFF TGTGCCAGCAGCTTAGTCCCATCAGGGACGGGCGGGGAGCTGTTTTTT
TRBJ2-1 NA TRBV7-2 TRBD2 CASSQRLAWNEQFF TGTGCCAGCAGCCAGCGACTAGCGTGGAATGAGCAGTTCTTC
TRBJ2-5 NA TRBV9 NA CASSVGVEARETQYF TGTGCCAGCAGCGTGGGGGTAGAGGCTCGAGAGACCCAGTACTTC
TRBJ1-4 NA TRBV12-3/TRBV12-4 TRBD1 CASTLTGGLEKLFF TGTGCCAGCACTTTGACAGGGGGCTTGGAAAAACTGTTTTTT
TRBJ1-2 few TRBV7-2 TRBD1 CASSPGDRSQGYTF TGTGCCAGCAGCCCCGGGGACAGGAGTCAAGGCTACACCTTC
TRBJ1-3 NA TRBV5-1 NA CASSFQGQEGNTIYF TGCGCCAGCAGCTTCCAGGGCCAAGAGGGAAACACCATATATTTT
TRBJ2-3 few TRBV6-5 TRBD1 CASSYSQGVVDTQYF TGTGCCAGCAGTTACTCGCAGGGGGTGGTAGATACGCAGTATTTT
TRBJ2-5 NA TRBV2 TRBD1 CASNPGTGDETQYF TGTGCCAGCAACCCGGGGACAGGGGATGAGACCCAGTACTTC
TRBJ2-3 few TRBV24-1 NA CATSDRRGYTDTQYF TGTGCCACCAGTGACAGGAGGGGCTACACAGATACGCAGTATTTT
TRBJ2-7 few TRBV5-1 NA CASSLEASRNYEQYF TGCGCCAGCAGCTTGGAAGCTAGCAGAAACTACGAGCAGTACTTC
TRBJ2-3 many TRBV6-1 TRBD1 CASSPDRVADTQYF TGTGCCAGCAGCCCCGACAGGGTGGCAGATACGCAGTATTTT
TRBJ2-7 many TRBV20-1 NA CSARGLGAYEQYF TGCAGTGCTAGAGGGTTGGGGGCCTACGAGCAGTACTTC
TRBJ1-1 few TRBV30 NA CAWVAGGYEAFF TGTGCCTGGGTGGCCGGGGGATATGAAGCTTTCTTT
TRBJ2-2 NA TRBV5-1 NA CATGGTAGNTGELFF TGCGCCACAGGGGGTACAGCGGGAAACACCGGGGAGCTGTTTTTT
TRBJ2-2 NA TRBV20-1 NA CSARAPGASGTRELFF TGCAGTGCTAGAGCCCCCGGGGCAAGCGGCACCAGGGAGCTGTTTTTT
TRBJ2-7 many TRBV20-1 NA CSAPPFSSYEQYF TGCAGTGCTCCCCCTTTCTCCTCCTACGAGCAGTACTTC
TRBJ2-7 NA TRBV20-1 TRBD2 CSARDQASGTYEQYF TGCAGTGCTAGAGATCAGGCTAGCGGTACCTACGAGCAGTACTTC
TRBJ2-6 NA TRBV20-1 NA CSAMASGPWTGANVLTF TGCAGTGCTATGGCCAGCGGACCTTGGACTGGGGCCAACGTCCTGACTTTC
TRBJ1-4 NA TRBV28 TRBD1 CASRRTGVNEKLFF TGTGCCAGCAGGAGGACAGGGGTTAATGAAAAACTGTTTTTT
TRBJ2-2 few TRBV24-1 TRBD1 CATSDQRTGIDTGELFF TGTGCCACCAGTGATCAGAGGACAGGGATAGACACCGGGGAGCTGTTTTTT
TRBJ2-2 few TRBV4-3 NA CASSQVNRGGTGELFF TGCGCCAGCAGCCAAGTGAACAGGGGGGGCACCGGGGAGCTGTTTTTT
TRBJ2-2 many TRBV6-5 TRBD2 CASSPILAGGQLFF TGTGCCAGCAGTCCTATACTAGCGGGAGGTCAGCTGTTTTTT
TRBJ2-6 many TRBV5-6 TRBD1 CASRLRGLAGANVLTF TGTGCCAGCAGACTCAGGGGGTTAGCTGGGGCCAACGTCCTGACTTTC
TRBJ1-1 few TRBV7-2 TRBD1 CASSIWTGGSGEAFF TGTGCCAGCAGCATCTGGACAGGGGGCTCGGGTGAAGCTTTCTTT
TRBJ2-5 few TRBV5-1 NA CASYLAPVQETQYF TGCGCCAGCTATCTGGCGCCGGTACAAGAGACCCAGTACTTC
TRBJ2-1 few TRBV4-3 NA CASSQDLLRGEPTGEGHMEQFF TGCGCCAGCAGCCAAGATCTTCTCAGGGGGGAACCCACCGGGGAGGGTCACATGGAGCAGTTCTTC
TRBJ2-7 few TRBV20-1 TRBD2 CSAPGLAGGYEQYF TGCAGTGCCCCGGGACTAGCGGGAGGATACGAGCAGTACTTC
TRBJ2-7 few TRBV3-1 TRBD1 CASSGNAVGQVSYEQYF TGTGCCAGCAGTGGTAATGCTGTAGGACAGGTCTCCTACGAGCAGTACTTC
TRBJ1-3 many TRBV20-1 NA CSTSGYGNTIYF TGCAGTACCTCAGGGTATGGAAACACCATATATTTT
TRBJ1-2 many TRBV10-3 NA CAISDKSGNYGYTF TGTGCCATCAGTGATAAAAGTGGAAACTATGGCTACACCTTC
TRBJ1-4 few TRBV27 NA CASSPTRGNEKLFF TGTGCCAGCAGTCCGACAAGGGGGAATGAAAAACTGTTTTTT
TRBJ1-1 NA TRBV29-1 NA CSVDSGSRFEAFF TGCAGCGTTGATTCCGGGTCCAGATTTGAAGCTTTCTTT
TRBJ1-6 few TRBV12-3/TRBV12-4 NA CASSLGINSPLHF TGTGCCAGCAGTTTGGGGATTAATTCACCCCTCCACTTT
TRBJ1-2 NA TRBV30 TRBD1 CAWRITGGYGYTF TGTGCCTGGAGGATAACAGGGGGGTATGGCTACACCTTC
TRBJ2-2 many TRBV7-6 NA CASSLAAGELFF TGTGCCAGCAGCTTAGCGGCCGGGGAGCTGTTTTTT
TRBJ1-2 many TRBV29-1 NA CSDRENYGYTF TGCAGCGACAGGGAGAACTATGGCTACACCTTC
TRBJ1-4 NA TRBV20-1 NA CSAREHRVNPANEKLFF TGCAGTGCTAGAGAACACAGGGTGAATCCGGCTAATGAAAAACTGTTTTTT
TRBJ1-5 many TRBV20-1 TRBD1 CSGTGGAEQPQHF TGCAGTGGGACAGGGGGCGCGGAGCAGCCCCAGCATTTT
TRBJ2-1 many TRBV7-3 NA CASSTGPGDEQFF TGTGCCAGCAGCACCGGCCCTGGGGATGAGCAGTTCTTC
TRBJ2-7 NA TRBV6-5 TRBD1 CASSRVRTGTYEQYF TGTGCCAGCAGTCGCGTACGGACAGGGACCTACGAGCAGTACTTC
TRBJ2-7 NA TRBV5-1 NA CASSLRPEGEQYF TGCGCCAGCAGCTTGAGGCCCGAGGGGGAGCAGTACTTC